This T cell receptor beta chain is drawn from a study of blood T cell repertoires in COVID-19. Sequencing was performed with immunoSEQ multiplex PCR; in TCRdb, only in-frame clones are kept and a portion is missing. Among around 500,000 clones listed, approximately 90% were seen once. Living in about two dozen US areas, the participants were between 18 and 89 years of age. The clonotype was recovered from a woman in her thirties or forties who had recovered from COVID-19. Source material: PBMCs or T cells enriched from blood (not recorded which).

The chain's CDR3 is CASSRSRGNQPQHF. DNA of the CDR3: TGTGCCAGCAGTCGGTCCAGGGGCAATCAGCCCCAGCATTTT. This chain uses TRBV2 with TRBJ1-5, with a weak D call TRBD1 (5 bases). Trimming cost V 5 bases and J 2 bases, with 10 bases left between them. Germline CDR1 and CDR2: SNHLY and FYNNEI. CDR3 length equals 14 residues.